The sequence of this T cell receptor (beta chain) was determined in a study of shared clonotypes between healthy human individuals. Study details: CD4 naive and memory got three plates each, CD8 naive two, CD8 memory one.

Using immunoSEQ multiplex PCR, the repertoire was profiled, and TCRdb retains in-frame clones only, with some absent. The sample yields roughly 500,000 clones, 90% to 96% seen once. Germline V CDR1 and CDR2: MDHEN, SYDVKM. V lost 7 bases and J 7 bases, leaving 23 bases between the germline ends. This CDR3 spans 16 amino acids. V gene TRBV28 combines with J gene TRBJ1-5; D remains unclear. The sample comprised naive CD4+ T cells sorted from blood. Subset: CD45RA+ positively selected. The TCR sequence derives from a young woman in good health. The CDR3 region is CASTKEGWGGWQPQHF. CDR3 bases: TGTGCCAGCACCAAGGAGGGATGGGGAGGTTGGCAGCCCCAGCATTTT.